This T cell receptor (beta chain) was found in a study of T cell responses to AZD1222 COVID-19 vaccine. Study-level results: Among spike-specific TCRs, nearly half reportedly target unmutated variant regions.

Method: immunoSEQ multiplex PCR; TCRdb's copy keeps in-frame clones and lacks some. The table includes 130,000 or so clones, 80% to 90% detected once. On this clone itself: Its antigen is unidentified.

The sequencing here drew on peripheral blood, taken 28 days after the second AZD1222 dose. The receptor's source is an adult who received the AZD1222 COVID-19 vaccine.

CDR3 nucleotide sequence: TGTGCCAGCAGGTCCATCAGGGGGGGTCTCAATGAGCAGTTCTTC. This gives the protein CASRSIRGGLNEQFF. J is TRBJ2-1 and V is TRBV2; D may correspond to TRBD1 or TRBD2 (7 bases each). The ends were cut back, 6 bases at V and 6 bases at J, with 18 bases in the middle. The CDR3 spans 15 residues. CDR1 and CDR2 from the germline V gene are SNHLY and FYNNEI. Using reference TRBV2 and TRBJ2-1 for the parts outside the CDR3, the full variable domain is EPEVTQTPSHQVTQMGQEVILRCVPISNHLYFYWYRQILGQKVEFLVSFYNNEISEKSEIFDDQFSVERPDGSNFTLKIRSTKLEDSAMYFCASRSIRGGLNEQFFGPGTRLTVL.